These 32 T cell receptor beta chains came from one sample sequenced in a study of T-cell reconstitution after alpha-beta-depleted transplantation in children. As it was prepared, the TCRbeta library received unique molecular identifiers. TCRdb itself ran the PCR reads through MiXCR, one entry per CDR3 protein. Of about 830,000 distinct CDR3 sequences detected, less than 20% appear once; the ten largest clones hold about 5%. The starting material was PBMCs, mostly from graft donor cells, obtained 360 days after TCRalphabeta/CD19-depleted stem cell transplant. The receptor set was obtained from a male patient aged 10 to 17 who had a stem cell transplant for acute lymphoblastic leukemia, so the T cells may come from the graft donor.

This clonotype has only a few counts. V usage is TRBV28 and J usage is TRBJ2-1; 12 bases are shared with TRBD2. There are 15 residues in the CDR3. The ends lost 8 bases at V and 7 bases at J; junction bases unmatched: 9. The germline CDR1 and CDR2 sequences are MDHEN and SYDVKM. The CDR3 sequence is CASGPSGRARNEQFF. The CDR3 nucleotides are TGTGCCAGCGGCCCTAGCGGGAGGGCCCGGAATGAGCAGTTCTTC.

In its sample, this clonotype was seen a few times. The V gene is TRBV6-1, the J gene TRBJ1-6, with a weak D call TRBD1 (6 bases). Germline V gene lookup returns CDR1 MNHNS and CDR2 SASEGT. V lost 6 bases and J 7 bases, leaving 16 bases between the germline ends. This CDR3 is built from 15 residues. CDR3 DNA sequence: TGTGCCAGCAGCAAACAGGGTAACGGCAATTCACCCCTCCACTTT. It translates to CASSKQGNGNSPLHF.

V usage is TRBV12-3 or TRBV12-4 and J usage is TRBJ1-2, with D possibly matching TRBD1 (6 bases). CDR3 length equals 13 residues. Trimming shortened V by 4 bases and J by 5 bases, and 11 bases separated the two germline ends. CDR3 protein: CASSSGQVYGYTF. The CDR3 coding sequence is TGTGCCAGCAGTTCGGGACAAGTTTATGGCTACACCTTC.

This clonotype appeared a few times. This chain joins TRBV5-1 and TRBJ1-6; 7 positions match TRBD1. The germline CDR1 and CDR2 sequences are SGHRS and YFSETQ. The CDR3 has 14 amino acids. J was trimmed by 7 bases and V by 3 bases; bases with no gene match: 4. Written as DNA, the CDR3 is TGCGCCAGCAGCTGGGGGACAGAGAATTCACCCCTCCACTTT. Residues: CASSWGTENSPLHF. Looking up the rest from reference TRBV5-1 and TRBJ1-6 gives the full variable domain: KAGVTQTPRYLIKTRGQQVTLSCSPISGHRSVSWYQQTPGQGLQFLFEYFSETQRNKGNFPGRFSGRQFSNSRSEMNVSTLELGDSALYLCASSWGTENSPLHFGNGTRLTVT.

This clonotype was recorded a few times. CDR3 protein: CASNPYPGANYGYTF. The CDR3 DNA sequence: TGTGCCAGCAATCCATACCCCGGGGCCAACTATGGCTACACCTTC. This rearrangement joins TRBV6-2 or TRBV6-3 to TRBJ1-2; tentatively, D is TRBD1 (5 bases). V was shortened by 7 bases and J by 2 bases, with 17 bases between the two germline ends. This CDR3 is built from 15 residues. In germline, CDR1 is MNHEY, CDR2 SVGEGT.

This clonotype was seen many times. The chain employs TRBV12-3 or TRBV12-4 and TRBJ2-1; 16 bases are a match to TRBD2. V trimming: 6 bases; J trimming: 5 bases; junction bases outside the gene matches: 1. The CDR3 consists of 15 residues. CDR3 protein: CASRGTSGRDNEQFF. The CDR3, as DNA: TGTGCCAGCAGGGGGACTAGCGGGAGGGACAATGAGCAGTTCTTC.

Here the CDR3 DNA reads TGTGCCAGCAGCCTAAGGGGGAGCGGGCTATCCTACGAGCAGTACTTC. As protein: CASSLRGSGLSYEQYF. The chain uses TRBV9 and TRBJ2-7, with D possibly being TRBD1 or TRBD2 (6 bases each). The CDR3 spans 16 residues. V lost 4 bases to trimming and J lost 1 base, with 18 bases between them. Germline CDR1 and CDR2: SGDLS and YYNGEE. Combining the CDR3 with reference TRBV9 and TRBJ2-7 gives the whole variable domain DSGVTQTPKHLITATGQRVTLRCSPRSGDLSVYWYQQSLDQGLQFLIQYYNGEERAKGNILERFSAQQFPDLHSELNLSSLELGDSALYFCASSLRGSGLSYEQYFGPGTRLTVT.

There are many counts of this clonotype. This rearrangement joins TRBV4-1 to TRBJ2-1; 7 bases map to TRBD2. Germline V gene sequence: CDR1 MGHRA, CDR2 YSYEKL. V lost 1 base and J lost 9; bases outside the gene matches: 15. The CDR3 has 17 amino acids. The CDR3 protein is CASSQGGGGAREPEQFF. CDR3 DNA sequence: TGCGCCAGCAGCCAAGGGGGGGGAGGGGCCCGGGAGCCTGAGCAGTTCTTC.

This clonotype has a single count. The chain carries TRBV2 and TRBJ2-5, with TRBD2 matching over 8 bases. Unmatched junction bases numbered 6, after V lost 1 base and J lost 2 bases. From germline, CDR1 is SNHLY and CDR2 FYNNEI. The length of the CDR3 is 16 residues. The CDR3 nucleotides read TGTGCCAGCAGTGAAGTGGGCGGGAGGCTTCAAGAGACCCAGTACTTC. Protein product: CASSEVGGRLQETQYF.

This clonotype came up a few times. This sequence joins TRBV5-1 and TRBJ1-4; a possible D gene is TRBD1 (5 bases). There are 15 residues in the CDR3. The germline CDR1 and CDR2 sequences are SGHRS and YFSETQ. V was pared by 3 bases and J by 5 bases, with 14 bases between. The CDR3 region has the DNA TGCGCCAGCAGCTCAAGCAGGGCTCGAAATGAAAAACTGTTTTTT. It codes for CASSSSRARNEKLFF.

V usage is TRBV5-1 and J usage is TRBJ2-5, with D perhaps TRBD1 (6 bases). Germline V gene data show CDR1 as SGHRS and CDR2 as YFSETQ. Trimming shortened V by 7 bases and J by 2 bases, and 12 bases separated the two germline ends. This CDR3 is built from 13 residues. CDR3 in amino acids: CASQDRIQETQYF. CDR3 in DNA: TGCGCCAGCCAGGACAGAATACAAGAGACCCAGTACTTC.

The CDR3 protein is CSVVAGGVLIQETQYF. CDR3 DNA sequence: TGCAGCGTTGTTGCTGGGGGCGTACTCATCCAAGAGACCCAGTACTTC. The rearrangement links TRBV29-1 to TRBJ2-5, with D perhaps matching TRBD1 (6 bases). Trimming stripped 4 bases from V and 1 base from J, with 19 bases between. This CDR3 is built from 16 residues. Germline V gene lookup returns CDR1 SQVTM and CDR2 ANQGSEA.

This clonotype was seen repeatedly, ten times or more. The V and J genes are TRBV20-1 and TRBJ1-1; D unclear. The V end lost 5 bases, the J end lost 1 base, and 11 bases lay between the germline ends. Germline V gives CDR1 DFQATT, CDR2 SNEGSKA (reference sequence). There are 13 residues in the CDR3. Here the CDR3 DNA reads TGCAGTGCTCCTTTTATCTCGAACACTGAAGCTTTCTTT. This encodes CSAPFISNTEAFF.

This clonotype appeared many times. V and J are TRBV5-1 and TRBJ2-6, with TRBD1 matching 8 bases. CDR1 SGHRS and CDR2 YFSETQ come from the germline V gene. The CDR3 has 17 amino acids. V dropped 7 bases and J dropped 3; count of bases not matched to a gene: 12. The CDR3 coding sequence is TGCGCCAGCTACACTGGACAGGGTGGATATGGGGCCAACGTCCTGACTTTC. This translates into CASYTGQGGYGANVLTF.

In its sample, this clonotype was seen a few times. The CDR3 region has the DNA TGCGCCAGCAGCTTGGACTCCCAGAGTGGCAATCAGCCCCAGCATTTT. Encoded protein: CASSLDSQSGNQPQHF. The chain is built from TRBV5-1 and TRBJ1-5; D remains ambiguous. There are 16 residues in the CDR3. V was shortened by 0 bases and J by 2 bases, with 12 bases between the two germline ends. Per the germline V gene, CDR1 is SGHRS and CDR2 is YFSETQ.

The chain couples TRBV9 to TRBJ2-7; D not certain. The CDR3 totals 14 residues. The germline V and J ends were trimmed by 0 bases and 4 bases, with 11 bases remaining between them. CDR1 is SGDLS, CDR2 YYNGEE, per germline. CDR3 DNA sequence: TGTGCCAGCAGCGTAGAGGGTAGTGAGTACGAGCAGTACTTC. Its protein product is CASSVEGSEYEQYF.

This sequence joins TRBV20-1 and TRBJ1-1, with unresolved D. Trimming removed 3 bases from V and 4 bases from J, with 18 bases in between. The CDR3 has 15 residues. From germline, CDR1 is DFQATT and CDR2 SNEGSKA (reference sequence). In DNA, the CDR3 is TGCAGTGCTAGTTTCCAACCCGGGAGAGGCACTGAAGCTTTCTTT. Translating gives CSASFQPGRGTEAFF.

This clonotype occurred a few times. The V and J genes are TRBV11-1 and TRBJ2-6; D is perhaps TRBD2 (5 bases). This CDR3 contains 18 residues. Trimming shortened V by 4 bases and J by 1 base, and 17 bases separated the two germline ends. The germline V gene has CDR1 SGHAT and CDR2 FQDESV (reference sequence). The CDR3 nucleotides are TGTGCCAGCAGCTACTGGACTGTCGTCCAATCTGGGGCCAACGTCCTGACTTTC. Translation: CASSYWTVVQSGANVLTF.

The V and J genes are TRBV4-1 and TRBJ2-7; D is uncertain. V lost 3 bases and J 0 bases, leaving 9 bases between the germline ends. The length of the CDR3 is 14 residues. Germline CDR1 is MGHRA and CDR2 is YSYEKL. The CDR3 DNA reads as TGCGCCAGCAGCCACCGAGGCACCTCCTACGAGCAGTACTTC. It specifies CASSHRGTSYEQYF.

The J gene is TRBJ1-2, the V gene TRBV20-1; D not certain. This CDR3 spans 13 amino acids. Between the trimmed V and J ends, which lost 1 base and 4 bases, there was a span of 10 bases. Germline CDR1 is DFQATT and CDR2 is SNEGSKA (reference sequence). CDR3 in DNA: TGCAGTGCTAGAGTGTTCCCGGGCTATGGCTACACCTTC. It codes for CSARVFPGYGYTF.

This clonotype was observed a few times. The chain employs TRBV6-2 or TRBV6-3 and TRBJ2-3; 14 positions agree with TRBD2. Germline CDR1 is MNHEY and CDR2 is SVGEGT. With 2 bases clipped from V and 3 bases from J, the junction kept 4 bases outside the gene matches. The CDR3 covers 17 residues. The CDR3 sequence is CASSYRGLAGVTDTQYF. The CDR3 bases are TGTGCCAGCAGTTACAGGGGACTAGCGGGAGTAACAGATACGCAGTATTTT.

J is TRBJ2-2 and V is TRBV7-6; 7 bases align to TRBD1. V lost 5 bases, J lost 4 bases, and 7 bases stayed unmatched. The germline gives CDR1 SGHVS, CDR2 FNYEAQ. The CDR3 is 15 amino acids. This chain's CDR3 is CASSPTGQRTGELFF. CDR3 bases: TGTGCCAGCAGCCCCACGGGACAGCGCACCGGGGAGCTGTTTTTT.

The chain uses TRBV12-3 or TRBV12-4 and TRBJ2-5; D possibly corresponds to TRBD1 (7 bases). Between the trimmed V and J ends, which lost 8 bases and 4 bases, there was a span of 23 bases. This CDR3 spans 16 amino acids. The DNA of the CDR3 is TGTGCCAGCGCCCAGGGGGGCTATAACCAGGCAGAGACCCAGTACTTC. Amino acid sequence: CASAQGGYNQAETQYF.

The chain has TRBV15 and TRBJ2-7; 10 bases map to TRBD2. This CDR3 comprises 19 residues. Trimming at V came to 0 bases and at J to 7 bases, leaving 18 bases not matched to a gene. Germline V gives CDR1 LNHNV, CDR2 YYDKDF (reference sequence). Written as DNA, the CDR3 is TGTGCCACCAGCAGAGATCATCGGGTAGCGGGAGGCAAAAGGGGTGAGCAGTACTTC. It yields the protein CATSRDHRVAGGKRGEQYF.

The CDR3 coding sequence is TGTGCCAGCAGTTTGTCTTGGGGGCAGGCCGGGGAGCTGTTTTTT. Translating gives CASSLSWGQAGELFF. The chain uses TRBV12-3 or TRBV12-4 and TRBJ2-2; D perhaps matches TRBD1 (6 bases). V was pared by 3 bases and J by 6 bases, with 14 bases between. The CDR3 spans 15 residues.

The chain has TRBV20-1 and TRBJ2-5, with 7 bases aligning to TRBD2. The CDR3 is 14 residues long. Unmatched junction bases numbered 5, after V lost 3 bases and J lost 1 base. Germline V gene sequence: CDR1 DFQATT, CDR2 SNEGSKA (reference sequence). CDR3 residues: CSASPAGSQETQYF. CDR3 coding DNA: TGCAGTGCTAGCCCAGCGGGATCCCAAGAGACCCAGTACTTC.

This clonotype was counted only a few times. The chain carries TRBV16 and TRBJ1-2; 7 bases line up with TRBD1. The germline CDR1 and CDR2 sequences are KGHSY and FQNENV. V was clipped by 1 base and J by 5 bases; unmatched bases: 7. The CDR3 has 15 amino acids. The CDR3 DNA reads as TGTGCCAGCAGCCAATTGAGAGACAGGGATTATGGCTACACCTTC. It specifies CASSQLRDRDYGYTF.

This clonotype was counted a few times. CDR3 DNA: TGCGCCAGCAGCTTCCTTGCGGGAGGATCAGCCGACGAGCAGTACTTC. Its translation is CASSFLAGGSADEQYF. The V gene is TRBV5-1, the J gene TRBJ2-7; 8 bases line up with TRBD2. The CDR3 runs 16 residues. Per the germline V gene, CDR1 is SGHRS and CDR2 is YFSETQ. The ends lost 2 bases at V and 5 bases at J; junction bases unmatched: 12.

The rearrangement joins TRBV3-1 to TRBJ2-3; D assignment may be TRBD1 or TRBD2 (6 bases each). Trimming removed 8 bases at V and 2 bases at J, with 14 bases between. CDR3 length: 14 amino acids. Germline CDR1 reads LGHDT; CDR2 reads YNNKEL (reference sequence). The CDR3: CASGRGATTDTQYF. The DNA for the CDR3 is TGTGCCAGCGGTAGGGGGGCAACCACAGATACGCAGTATTTT.

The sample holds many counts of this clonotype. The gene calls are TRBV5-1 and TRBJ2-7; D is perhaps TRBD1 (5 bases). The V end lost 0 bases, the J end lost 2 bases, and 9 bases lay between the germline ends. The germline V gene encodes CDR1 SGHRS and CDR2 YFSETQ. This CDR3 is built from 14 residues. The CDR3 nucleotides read TGCGCCAGCAGCTTGGGACAGCCTACCTACGAGCAGTACTTC. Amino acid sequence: CASSLGQPTYEQYF.

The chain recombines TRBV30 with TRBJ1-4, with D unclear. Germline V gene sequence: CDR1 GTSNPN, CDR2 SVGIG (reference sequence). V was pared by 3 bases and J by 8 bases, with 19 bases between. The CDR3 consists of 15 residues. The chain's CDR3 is CAWSSGPHAAEKLFF. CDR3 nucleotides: TGTGCCTGGAGCTCCGGGCCGCATGCGGCAGAAAAACTGTTTTTT.

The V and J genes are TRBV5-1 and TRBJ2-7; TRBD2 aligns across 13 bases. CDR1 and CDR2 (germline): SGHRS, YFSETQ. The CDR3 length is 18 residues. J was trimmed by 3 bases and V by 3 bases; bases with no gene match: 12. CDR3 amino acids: CASSYNPPGTSGIYEQYF. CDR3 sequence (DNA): TGCGCCAGCAGCTACAACCCCCCCGGGACTAGCGGGATCTACGAGCAGTACTTC.